The T cell receptor (beta chain) under discussion was sequenced for a study of T cells expressing NK-cell markers. The wider study: Investigators obtained TCR beta repertoires from sorted CD3+CD56+NKG2C+, CD3+CD56+NKG2C- and CD3+CD56-NKG2C+ T cells. Overall study findings and caveats: HCMV specificity of the expanded NKG2C+ T cell clones stayed unclear. Leadership of the CD3+CD56-NKG2C+ fraction also belonged to these clonotypes in a few donors.

5'RACE template switching with UMIs produced the TCR beta cDNA. TCRdb re-called the 5' RACE reads, yielding one record per CDR3 amino acid sequence without DNA. The repertoire table contains approximately 380,000 distinct CDR3 sequences. The CDR3 totals 15 residues. The germline CDR1 and CDR2 sequences are SGHTA and FQGNSA. A note on this clonotype: Its antigen is as yet unknown.

The sequenced sample consisted of blood T cells: a sorted CD56 or NKG2C T cell subset, CD4+ or CD8+ T cells, or bulk PBMC T cells (not recorded which). This chain links TRBV7-2 with TRBJ1-3. This clonotype originated in a man aged 18 to 70 in good health. This chain's CDR3 is CASSPTRPLRNTIYF.